This T cell receptor beta chain was found in a study of blood T cell repertoires in COVID-19. Method: immunoSEQ multiplex PCR; TCRdb's copy keeps in-frame clones and lacks some. The sample gives 90,000 to 100,000 clones, over 70% of which show up once; around 11% is in the top ten. Germline V gene sequence: CDR1 SQVTM, CDR2 ANQGSEA. The CDR3 has 13 amino acids. The J segment lost 5 bases and the V segment lost 4 bases, leaving 1 base of the junction unmatched. About this clone itself: The sample has other DNA sequences that encode this CDR3 too.

The sequenced sample consisted of peripheral blood. V is TRBV29-1 and J is TRBJ1-5, with 11 nucleotides matching TRBD1. The clonotype was recovered from an elderly woman with acute or convalescent COVID-19. The CDR3, as DNA: TGCAGCGTTGGGGACAGGGGGTATCAGCCCCAGCATTTT. Its protein is CSVGDRGYQPQHF.